The present T cell receptor beta chain was sequenced within a study of blood T cell repertoires in COVID-19. Overall study: From T cells, B-cell-depleted T cells, or PBMCs came the material, which was cDNA or gDNA.

Authors' processing steps: By means of reference gene primer amplification, nucleated cell counts were estimated. Only in-frame clones appear in the TCRdb table, and some are missing; sequencing was by immunoSEQ multiplex PCR. The V and J calls and clone size come from that table; D and trimming were worked out from the DNA. The sample has approximately 320,000 clones, approximately 89% seen once. Seattle participants joined during active infection and were tracked over time. Germline V gene lookup returns CDR1 LNHDA and CDR2 SQIVND (reference sequence). V trimming: 3 bases; J trimming: 2 bases; junction bases outside the gene matches: 4. The CDR3 is made up of 14 amino acids.

This chain uses TRBV19 with TRBJ2-7; 7 nucleotides line up with TRBD2. This TCR was recovered from a woman aged 30 to 39 with COVID-19, enrolled during active disease. Sequenced input: peripheral blood. CDR3 loop: CASSISGRAYEQYF. The CDR3 DNA sequence: TGTGCCAGTAGTATCTCAGGGAGGGCCTACGAGCAGTACTTC.